This paragraph covers one T cell receptor (beta chain) sequence. Its antigen is unknown. Germline V gene sequence: CDR1 MNHEY, CDR2 SVGEGT. CDR3 length: 15 residues. Between the trimmed V and J ends, which lost 2 bases and 7 bases, there was a span of 15 bases. This record comes from a study of T cells in Graves' hyperthyroidism and ophthalmopathy. Study-wide results and limits: In the blood, most expanded thyroid clonotypes above 0.001 appeared as well. Ophthalmopathy could be told apart from stable hyperthyroidism with a 13 V-J model. The model anticipated ophthalmopathy a median around six months pre-onset.

TCR beta CDR3 regions were amplified from RNA. An initial round of RT-PCR targeting the TCR CDR3 relied on the HTBI primer set. TCRdb recomputed calls from the multiplex PCR reads with MiXCR, one row per CDR3 protein. The sample consists of almost 500,000 distinct CDR3 sequences, around a fifth of them appearing once. The V call is TRBV6-2 or TRBV6-3, the J call TRBJ2-1; D might be TRBD1 or TRBD2, each matching 6 bases. The clonotype comes from an older woman with Graves' ophthalmopathy. The sample consisted of blood. The CDR3 DNA follows: TGTGCCAGCAGTTACGATACGGGGGCGCGAAATGAGCAGTTCTTC. As protein: CASSYDTGARNEQFF.